These 31 T cell receptor beta chains share one sample of origin, sequenced in a study of blood T cell repertoires in COVID-19 (dated by TCRdb to the early 2020s). Libraries came from the immunoSEQ multiplex PCR assay. TCRdb took this table from immuneACCESS and kept in-frame rearrangements with V and J called. Such tables lack part of the clones; where checked against another copy, unresolved V genes explain under half of the gap, and the rest is unexplained. The sample includes 130,000 or so clones, with approximately 79% observed a single time. The ten largest clonotypes hold 2% to 2.5% of the sample. Material for sequencing was PBMCs or T cells enriched from blood (not recorded which). Receptors were obtained from a man in his forties with acute COVID-19.

CDR3 amino acids: CASSSGGSSYNEQFF. In DNA form, the CDR3 reads TGCGCCAGCAGTAGCGGGGGAAGCTCCTACAATGAGCAGTTCTTC. The gene calls are TRBV5-1 and TRBJ2-1; TRBD2 agrees at 9 bases. J was trimmed by 0 bases and V by 5 bases; bases with no gene match: 3. Germline V gene lookup returns CDR1 SGHRS and CDR2 YFSETQ. The CDR3 is made up of 15 amino acids.

This clone has just a few counts. This rearrangement joins TRBV5-1 to TRBJ2-1; 9 nucleotides align to TRBD2. CDR3 size: 17 residues. Losses at the gene ends were 6 bases for V and 6 bases for J; bases not matched to a gene: 16. CDR1 is SGHRS, CDR2 YFSETQ, per germline. The CDR3 sequence: CASTLVVSGSIGNEQFF. DNA for the CDR3: TGCGCCAGCACTCTAGTGGTTAGCGGGAGTATTGGCAATGAGCAGTTCTTC.

The chain couples TRBV27 to TRBJ1-6; maybe TRBD1 (5 bases). CDR1 is MNHEY, CDR2 SMNVEV, per germline (reference sequence). CDR3 length: 14 amino acids. Trimming removed 2 bases from V and 8 bases from J, with 10 bases in between. This chain's CDR3 is CASSLGGDHSPLHF. The CDR3 coding sequence is TGTGCCAGCAGTTTAGGAGGGGACCATTCACCCCTCCACTTT.

The chain couples TRBV12-3 or TRBV12-4 to TRBJ1-4; D may be TRBD1 (5 bases). The CDR3 is made up of 12 amino acids. Trimming shortened V by 10 bases and J by 5 bases, and 11 bases separated the two germline ends. The CDR3 DNA sequence: TGTGCCATAGCGGGGGTCAATGAAAAACTGTTTTTT. This gives the protein CAIAGVNEKLFF.

The V gene is TRBV3-1 (or the pseudogene TRBV3-2), the J gene TRBJ2-1; 8 nucleotides align to TRBD1. With 1 base clipped from V and 9 bases from J, the junction kept 5 bases outside the gene matches. CDR3 length: 14 residues. Germline V CDR1 and CDR2: LGHDT, YNNKEL (reference sequence). The CDR3 loop is CASSQGQGAGEQFF. CDR3 coding DNA: TGTGCCAGCAGCCAAGGCCAGGGGGCAGGTGAGCAGTTCTTC.

The V gene is TRBV5-1, the J gene TRBJ2-5, with D perhaps TRBD1 (5 bases). CDR1 and CDR2 from the germline V gene are SGHRS and YFSETQ. The CDR3 is 13 residues long. The V gene lost 4 bases and the J gene lost 4 bases, with 11 bases spanning the gap. The CDR3 region is CASSLGVGETQYF. The DNA of the CDR3 is TGCGCCAGCAGCCTAGGGGTCGGAGAGACCCAGTACTTC.

This rearrangement joins TRBV11-3 to TRBJ2-2, with TRBD1 identical over 8 bases. The junction had 9 bases not matched to a gene; V was cut back by 5 bases and J by 7 bases. Germline V lookup: CDR1 SGHNT, CDR2 YENEEA. This CDR3 spans 15 amino acids. Here the CDR3 reads CASSPRTGWGGELFF. CDR3 bases: TGTGCCAGCAGCCCCCGGACAGGGTGGGGCGGGGAGCTGTTTTTT. Based on the CDR3 plus reference TRBV11-3 and TRBJ2-2, the full variable domain is EAGVVQSPRYKIIEKKQPVAFWCNPISGHNTLYWYLQNLGQGPELLIRYENEEAVDDSQLPKDRFSAERLKGVDSTLKIQPAELGDSAVYLCASSPRTGWGGELFFGEGSRLTVL.

The table lists this clone with a count of one. The chain employs TRBV5-6 and TRBJ2-2; D is possibly TRBD1 (5 bases). Germline values: CDR1 SGHDT, CDR2 YYEEEE. The CDR3 contains 13 residues. V shed 2 bases and J shed 5 bases, with 7 bases lying between them. The CDR3, as DNA: TGTGCCAGCAGCTTAGGGGCGACCGGGGAGCTGTTTTTT. This translates into CASSLGATGELFF. Complete variable domain (other parts from reference TRBV5-6 and TRBJ2-2): DAGVTQSPTHLIKTRGQQVTLRCSPKSGHDTVSWYQQALGQGPQFIFQYYEEEERQRGNFPDRFSGHQFPNYSSELNVNALLLGDSALYLCASSLGATGELFFGEGSRLTVL.

V is TRBV6-2 or TRBV6-3 and J is TRBJ1-5; 7 positions match TRBD1. J was trimmed by 8 bases and V by 1 base; bases with no gene match: 2. Germline V lookup: CDR1 MNHEY, CDR2 SVGEGT. The CDR3 has 13 residues. The CDR3 bases are TGTGCCAGCAGTTACTTCCAGGGGGAGCCCCAGCATTTT. Translated, it gives CASSYFQGEPQHF.

The rearrangement links TRBV11-2 to TRBJ1-3; D gene ambiguous. The CDR3 runs to 13 residues. V lost 5 bases, J lost 6 bases, and 11 bases lay in between. The germline V gene has CDR1 SGHAT and CDR2 FQNNGV. The CDR3 region has the DNA TGTGCCAGCAGCCCCTCAAGAGTAAACACCATATATTTT. It translates to CASSPSRVNTIYF.

The chain employs TRBV15 and TRBJ2-1; no clear D. The ends were cut back, 0 bases at V and 5 bases at J, with 11 bases in the middle. In germline, CDR1 is LNHNV, CDR2 YYDKDF (reference sequence). This CDR3 comprises 15 residues. The CDR3 is CATSRDLSPDNEQFF. Here the CDR3 DNA reads TGTGCCACCAGCAGAGATCTCTCCCCGGACAATGAGCAGTTCTTC.

This sequence joins TRBV7-3 and TRBJ1-1; 7 bases match TRBD1. CDR3 size: 15 residues. Trimming removed 3 bases from V and 0 bases from J; junction bases left unmatched: 4. Germline assignment: CDR1 SGHTA and CDR2 FQGTGA. The CDR3 reads CASSLGGQLNTEAFF. CDR3 sequence (DNA): TGTGCCAGCAGCTTGGGGGGACAGTTGAACACTGAAGCTTTCTTT.

The chain recombines TRBV19 with TRBJ1-3; weak D call: TRBD1 (5 bases). CDR1 LNHDA and CDR2 SQIVND come from the germline V gene (reference sequence). This CDR3 has 15 amino acids. V lost 8 bases, J lost 0 bases, and 14 bases lay in between. CDR3 sequence reads: CASAQGSISGNTIYF. The CDR3 DNA reads as TGTGCCAGTGCCCAGGGTTCCATCTCTGGAAACACCATATATTTT.

V gene TRBV6-5 combines with J gene TRBJ1-1, with D unclear. Germline V gene data show CDR1 as MNHEY and CDR2 as SVGAGI. The V end lost 7 bases, the J end lost 0 bases, and 9 bases lay between the germline ends. This CDR3 contains 13 residues. CDR3 nucleotide sequence: TGTGCCAGCAACAGAGAGATGAACACTGAAGCTTTCTTT. Its protein product is CASNREMNTEAFF.

This clone was observed a few times. The chain uses TRBV6-5 and TRBJ1-1; D remains ambiguous. Trimming removed 5 bases from V and 10 bases from J, with 14 bases in between. CDR1 MNHEY and CDR2 SVGAGI come from the germline V gene. The CDR3 contains 12 residues. CDR3 sequence: CASSPSNEGAFF. CDR3 nucleotide sequence: TGTGCCAGCAGTCCCTCTAACGAGGGAGCTTTCTTT.

This sequence joins TRBV2 and TRBJ2-1; 11 nucleotides line up with TRBD2. Germline values: CDR1 SNHLY, CDR2 FYNNEI. This CDR3 contains 14 residues. V trimming: 5 bases; J trimming: 4 bases; junction bases outside the gene matches: 1. The CDR3 spells CASSLAGGYNEQFF. The CDR3 bases are TGTGCCAGCAGTTTAGCGGGGGGGTACAATGAGCAGTTCTTC.

V is TRBV5-6 and J is TRBJ1-4, with D unclear. From germline, CDR1 is SGHDT and CDR2 YYEEEE. Trimming removed 6 bases at V and 0 bases at J, with 15 bases between. The CDR3 loop spans 16 amino acids. The CDR3 region is CASNLMAGPTNEKLFF. The CDR3 coding sequence is TGTGCCAGCAATTTGATGGCAGGCCCAACTAATGAAAAACTGTTTTTT.

The chain links TRBV28 to TRBJ2-7; 11 bases line up with TRBD1. The J segment lost 5 bases and the V segment lost 8 bases, leaving 5 bases of the junction unmatched. The CDR3 has 13 residues. The germline gives CDR1 MDHEN, CDR2 SYDVKM. CDR3 sequence: CASRPGQGDEQYF. Written as DNA, the CDR3 is TGTGCCAGCCGTCCGGGACAGGGGGACGAGCAGTACTTC. Supplemented by reference TRBV28 and TRBJ2-7, the full variable domain reads DVKVTQSSRYLVKRTGEKVFLECVQDMDHENMFWYRQDPGLGLRLIYFSYDVKMKEKGDIPEGYSVSREKKERFSLILESASTNQTSMYLCASRPGQGDEQYFGPGTRLTVT.

The chain recombines TRBV5-6 with TRBJ1-3; 9 bases are a match to TRBD1. The CDR3 is 17 residues long. From germline, CDR1 is SGHDT and CDR2 YYEEEE. V shed 2 bases and J 5 bases; nucleotides not matched to a gene: 11. In DNA form, the CDR3 reads TGTGCCAGCAGCTTTGAACAGGGGGCCAGAGTGAGAAACACCATATATTTT. As protein: CASSFEQGARVRNTIYF.

This chain uses TRBV19 with TRBJ1-4; 7 nucleotides match TRBD1. This CDR3 contains 15 residues. Trimming removed 5 bases from V and 5 bases from J; junction bases left unmatched: 8. Germline V gives CDR1 LNHDA, CDR2 SQIVND (reference sequence). In DNA, the CDR3 is TGTGCCAGTAGTCTTCTACAGGGGCTCAATGAAAAACTGTTTTTT. Amino acid sequence: CASSLLQGLNEKLFF.

The rearrangement uses TRBV6-5 and TRBJ2-2; possibly TRBD2 for D (6 bases). Trimming cost V 6 bases and J 3 bases, with 11 bases left between them. The CDR3 length is 14 residues. In germline, CDR1 is MNHEY, CDR2 SVGAGI. CDR3 residues: CASSEGGDTGELFF. In nucleotides, the CDR3 is TGTGCCAGCAGCGAGGGAGGAGACACCGGGGAGCTGTTTTTT.

The CDR3 coding sequence is TGCGCCAGCAGCTTGGGGACTAGCGGGATCGATGAGCAGTTCTTC. Amino acids: CASSLGTSGIDEQFF. The chain is built from TRBV5-1 and TRBJ2-1; 12 bases fit TRBD2. The CDR3 contains 15 residues. Germline V CDR1 and CDR2: SGHRS, YFSETQ. V gave up 0 bases and J gave up 8 bases; unmatched junction bases: 3.

The gene calls are TRBV6-5 and TRBJ2-7; D is uncertain. Between the trimmed V and J ends, which lost 5 bases and 4 bases, there was a span of 12 bases. There are 13 residues in the CDR3. In germline, CDR1 is MNHEY, CDR2 SVGAGI. Here the CDR3 reads CASSQRSRYEQYF. Written as DNA, the CDR3 is TGTGCCAGCAGTCAACGGAGCCGGTACGAGCAGTACTTC.

The CDR3 DNA reads TGTGCCAGCAGTGAATTGGACATTAACACCGGGGAGCTGTTTTTT. Translating it yields CASSELDINTGELFF. This chain connects TRBV2 to TRBJ2-2; a weak D match, TRBD1 (5 bases). There are 15 residues in the CDR3. Germline V gives CDR1 SNHLY, CDR2 FYNNEI. V was shortened by 2 bases and J by 2 bases, with 9 bases between the two germline ends.

The V and J genes are TRBV3-1 (or the pseudogene TRBV3-2) and TRBJ2-1; the match to TRBD2 covers 8 bases. V trimming: 3 bases; J trimming: 0 bases; junction bases outside the gene matches: 4. Germline CDR1 reads LGHDT; CDR2 reads YNNKEL (reference sequence). The CDR3 has 16 residues. The CDR3 region is CASSQGSGSSYNEQFF. The CDR3 DNA follows: TGTGCCAGCAGCCAGGGAAGCGGGAGCTCCTACAATGAGCAGTTCTTC.

This chain's CDR3 is CAWSWDTYGYTF. CDR3 bases: TGTGCCTGGAGTTGGGACACCTATGGCTACACCTTC. The V gene is TRBV30, the J gene TRBJ1-2; TRBD1 is a possible D gene (6 bases). Germline V lookup: CDR1 GTSNPN, CDR2 SVGIG (reference sequence). V was cut by 2 bases and J by 4 bases, with 8 bases left in between. This CDR3 comprises 12 residues.

The chain carries TRBV25-1 and TRBJ1-1, with 9 positions matching TRBD1. CDR3 length: 12 amino acids. V was clipped by 7 bases and J by 12 bases; unmatched bases: 9. The germline V gene has CDR1 MGHDK and CDR2 SYGVNS. CDR3 protein: CASNSGTGPSFF. DNA of the CDR3: TGTGCCAGCAACTCCGGGACAGGGCCGTCTTTCTTT.

The CDR3 nucleotides read TGTGCCAGCAGTCTTAGCGGGAGGTTAGATACGCAGTATTTT. It encodes CASSLSGRLDTQYF. This sequence joins TRBV7-3 and TRBJ2-3; TRBD2 matches at 10 bases. Germline lookup yields CDR1 SGHTA and CDR2 FQGTGA. This CDR3 spans 14 amino acids. The V gene end was trimmed by 6 bases and the J gene end by 5 bases; junction bases not matched to a gene: 5.

The chain couples TRBV15 to TRBJ2-1; D gene unclear. Trimming cost V 0 bases and J 0 bases, with 12 bases left between them. CDR3 length equals 17 residues. Germline CDR1 and CDR2: LNHNV and YYDKDF (reference sequence). The CDR3 spells CATSRDLGSSSYNEQFF. DNA of the CDR3: TGTGCCACCAGCAGAGACCTGGGCAGCAGCTCCTACAATGAGCAGTTCTTC.

This chain links TRBV7-9 with TRBJ2-7, with 7 bases identical to TRBD1. This CDR3 has 14 amino acids. After removal of 5 bases from V and 0 bases from J, the junction contained 4 bases not matched to a gene. Germline V gene data show CDR1 as SEHNR and CDR2 as FQNEAQ (reference sequence). CDR3 amino acids: CASSRDSYSYEQYF. DNA of the CDR3: TGTGCCAGCAGCCGGGACAGCTACTCCTACGAGCAGTACTTC.

This clone was seen more than once but under ten times. V usage is TRBV7-9 and J usage is TRBJ2-5, with D possibly matching TRBD1 (6 bases). Germline-derived CDR1 and CDR2 are SEHNR and FQNEAQ (reference sequence). Deletions cut 4 bases from V and 5 bases from J, with 14 bases between. This CDR3 has 14 amino acids. This CDR3 is CASSSYRESETQYF. CDR3 coding DNA: TGTGCCAGCAGCTCATACAGGGAGTCGGAGACCCAGTACTTC.